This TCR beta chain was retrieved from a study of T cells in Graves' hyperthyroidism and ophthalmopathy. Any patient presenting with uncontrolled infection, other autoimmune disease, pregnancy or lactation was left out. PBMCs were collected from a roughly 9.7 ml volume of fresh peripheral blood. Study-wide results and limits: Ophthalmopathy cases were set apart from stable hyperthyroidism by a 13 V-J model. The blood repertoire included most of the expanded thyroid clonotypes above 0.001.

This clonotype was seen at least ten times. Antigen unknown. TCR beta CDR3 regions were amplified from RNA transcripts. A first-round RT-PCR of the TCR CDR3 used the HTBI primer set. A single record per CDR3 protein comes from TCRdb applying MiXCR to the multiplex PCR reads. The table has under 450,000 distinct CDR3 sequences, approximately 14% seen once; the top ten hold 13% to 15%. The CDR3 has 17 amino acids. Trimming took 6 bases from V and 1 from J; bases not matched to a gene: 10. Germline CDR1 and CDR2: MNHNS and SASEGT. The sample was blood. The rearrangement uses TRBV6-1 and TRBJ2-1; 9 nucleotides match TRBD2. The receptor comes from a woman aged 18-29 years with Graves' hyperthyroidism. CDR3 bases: TGTGCCAGCAGCTACGTTAGCGGGAGAGTTTCCTACAATGAGCAGTTCTTC. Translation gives CASSYVSGRVSYNEQFF.